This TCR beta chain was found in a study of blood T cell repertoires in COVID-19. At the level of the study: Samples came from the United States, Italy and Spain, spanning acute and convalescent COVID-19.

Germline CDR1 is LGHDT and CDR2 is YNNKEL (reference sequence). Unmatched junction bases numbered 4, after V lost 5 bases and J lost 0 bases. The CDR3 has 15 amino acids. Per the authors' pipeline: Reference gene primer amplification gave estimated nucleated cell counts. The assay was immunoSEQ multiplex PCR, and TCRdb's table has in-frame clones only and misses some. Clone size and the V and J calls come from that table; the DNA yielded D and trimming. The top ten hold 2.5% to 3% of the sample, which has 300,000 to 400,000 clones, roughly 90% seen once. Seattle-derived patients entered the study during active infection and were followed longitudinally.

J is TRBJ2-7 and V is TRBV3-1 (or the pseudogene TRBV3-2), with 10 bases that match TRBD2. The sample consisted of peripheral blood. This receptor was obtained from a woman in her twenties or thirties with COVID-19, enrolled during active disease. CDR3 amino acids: CASSSLAGSSYEQYF. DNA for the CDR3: TGTGCCAGCAGCTCACTAGCGGGATCCTCCTACGAGCAGTACTTC.